This TCR beta chain was identified during a study of PD-1 blockade in classical Hodgkin lymphoma. Each patient relapsed following autologous stem cell transplantation, and prior brentuximab vedotin exposure differed. Using magnetic negative selection, the CD4+ T cells were separated out of thawed PBMCs. Using immunoSEQ multiplex PCR, the repertoire was profiled, and TCRdb retains in-frame clones only, with some absent. The sample gives about 7,500 clones, 80% to 90% of which show up once; around 1.7% is in the top ten. On this clone itself: The antigen remains undetermined.

Study-wide findings and caveats: Reports indicated that newly diagnosed patients had lower baseline TCR diversity than healthy donors did. Repertoires differed for reasons still undefined, possibly disease activity or prior therapy. Exclusion applied to patients who initiated nivolumab less than 1 year following ASCT.

This CDR3 is built from 16 residues. The V gene's germline CDR1 is SGHKS and CDR2 YYEKEE (reference sequence). After removal of 0 bases from V and 0 bases from J, the junction contained 4 bases not matched to a gene. This receptor was obtained from a human donor with classical Hodgkin lymphoma. Material: CD4+ T cells from blood, obtained at baseline. The rearrangement joins TRBV5-5 to TRBJ1-1; 8 bases are shared with TRBD1. The CDR3 DNA reads TGTGCCAGCAGCTTGGGGGGACAGGCCATGAACACTGAAGCTTTCTTT. This translates into CASSLGGQAMNTEAFF.